Below, 8 T cell receptor beta chains from the same sample are listed, as sequenced in a study of T cell changes during pregnancy in multiple sclerosis. The method was immunoSEQ multiplex PCR; TCRdb's version includes in-frame clones alone and lacks a portion of them. The repertoire holds approximately 48,000 clones, 94% seen once, with 0.58% in the top ten. Sequenced material: CD4+ T cells from peripheral blood mononuclear cells, taken in the second trimester of pregnancy. The receptors were gathered from a female donor with multiple sclerosis, enrolled in a pregnancy study.

The chain links TRBV2 to TRBJ1-1; 9 bases fit TRBD1. Unmatched junction bases numbered 14, after V lost 8 bases and J lost 4 bases. CDR1 is SNHLY, CDR2 FYNNEI, per germline. The CDR3 extends over 16 amino acids. The CDR3 region is CASVIGSTGGVTEAFF. In DNA form, the CDR3 reads TGTGCCAGCGTCATAGGGTCGACAGGGGGGGTCACTGAAGCTTTCTTT.

This chain's CDR3 is CASSQVGRQVSTDTQYF. The CDR3, as DNA: TGCGCCAGCAGCCAAGTGGGGCGGCAGGTTAGCACAGATACGCAGTATTTT. V usage is TRBV4-1 and J usage is TRBJ2-3; tentative D call: TRBD1 (5 bases). The CDR3 totals 17 residues. CDR1 is MGHRA, CDR2 YSYEKL, per germline. V was trimmed by 1 base and J by 0 bases, leaving 14 bases between them.

This sequence joins TRBV6-4 and TRBJ1-4; 7 bases are a match to TRBD1. The CDR3 covers 18 residues. Germline-derived CDR1 and CDR2 are MRHNA and SNTAGT. J gave up 0 bases and V 0 bases, and 7 bases lay outside the gene matches. The CDR3 DNA is TGTGCCAGCAGTGACTCGATAGGGACAGATACAACTAATGAAAAACTGTTTTTT. Residues: CASSDSIGTDTTNEKLFF.

The DNA for the CDR3 is TGTGCCAGCAGCTTAGGTGTCGGCGGGGAGCTGTTTTTT. Protein product: CASSLGVGGELFF. The rearrangement joins TRBV7-8 to TRBJ2-2; D remains unclear. In germline, CDR1 is SGHVS, CDR2 FQNEAQ. V was pared by 1 base and J by 7 bases, with 7 bases between. The CDR3 is 13 residues long.

V and J are TRBV4-2 and TRBJ2-1, with 8 positions matching TRBD2. The CDR3 is 14 residues long. Germline V lookup: CDR1 LGHNA, CDR2 YNFKEQ. Here the CDR3 DNA reads TGTGCGGGCGGGGGGATTGGGACCTACAATGAGCAGTTCTTC. Translated: CAGGGIGTYNEQFF.

DNA for the CDR3: TGTGCCAGTAGTATCCAGGGATATGGCTACACCTTC. Translation gives CASSIQGYGYTF. This rearrangement joins TRBV19 to TRBJ1-2, with a weak D call TRBD1 (5 bases). From germline, CDR1 is LNHDA and CDR2 SQIVND (reference sequence). The CDR3 loop spans 12 amino acids. Trimming pared 3 bases from V and 5 bases from J, leaving 7 bases between.

The chain couples TRBV29-1 to TRBJ2-7; D ambiguous. V was cut by 4 bases and J by 6 bases, with 13 bases left in between. CDR1 is SQVTM and CDR2 is ANQGSEA in the germline V gene. This CDR3 has 12 residues. DNA for the CDR3: TGCAGCGTTGCTCATGGCGGTGCCGAGCAGTACTTC. Translation gives CSVAHGGAEQYF.

This clone was recorded a few times. V usage is TRBV29-1 and J usage is TRBJ1-2; D gene uncertain. Germline V gene lookup returns CDR1 SQVTM and CDR2 ANQGSEA. The CDR3 runs 11 residues. V gave up 4 bases and J gave up 14 bases, with 17 bases separating them. CDR3: CSVAVGLRRTF. CDR3 DNA: TGCAGCGTTGCGGTCGGCCTCAGGAGGACCTTC.